The text below deals with one T cell receptor beta chain. This entry belongs to a study of blood T cell repertoires in COVID-19. Study summary: PBMCs, B-cell-depleted T cells, or T cells were the source of the cDNA or gDNA that made up the material.

Generated by immunoSEQ multiplex PCR, the TCRdb table keeps only in-frame clones and is missing some. The top ten clones hold more than 2% of a sample with about 200,000 clones, roughly 87% of them seen once. Residents of 24 US areas, aged about 18 to 89 years, made up the participants. Recovery among Cohort 3 donors was established by two negative PCRs, clearance, or symptom resolution. This CDR3 is built from 16 residues. Germline lookup yields CDR1 SGHRS and CDR2 YFSETQ. The V and J ends lost 1 base and 6 bases, in that order; junction bases with no gene match: 10. The sample was PBMCs or T cells enriched from blood (not recorded which). The clonotype was recovered from a woman in her 30s who had recovered from COVID-19. This rearrangement joins TRBV5-1 to TRBJ2-1, with 7 positions matching TRBD1. As DNA, the CDR3 is TGCGCCAGCAGCTTGTCTACAGGGGCCATAGGCAATGAGCAGTTCTTC. Translated, it gives CASSLSTGAIGNEQFF.